This passage covers 5 T cell receptor beta chains from one sample sequenced in a study of blood T cell repertoires in COVID-19. TCRdb's copy holds only in-frame clones and misses some; the assay was immunoSEQ multiplex PCR. The sample includes 250,000 to 350,000 clones, 84% of them seen just once. What was sequenced was peripheral blood. These receptors were obtained from a human donor with COVID-19, enrolled during active disease. The donor label of this sample is uncertain.

The V gene is TRBV7-2, the J gene TRBJ2-7, with 8 bases aligning to TRBD2. This CDR3 spans 19 amino acids. V lost 0 bases, J lost 4 bases, and 17 bases stayed unmatched. Germline V gives CDR1 SGHTA, CDR2 FQGNSA. CDR3 DNA: TGTGCCAGCAGCTTAGCCACAGCATGGGAAGGGACTAGAATTTACGAGCAGTACTTC. Translated: CASSLATAWEGTRIYEQYF.

The CDR3 here is CASSYDRKRGNEQFF. CDR3 coding DNA: TGTGCCAGCAGTTACGACAGGAAAAGGGGGAATGAGCAGTTCTTC. The chain recombines TRBV6-5 with TRBJ2-1, with D maybe TRBD1 (6 bases). Germline-derived CDR1 and CDR2 are MNHEY and SVGAGI. The V end lost 2 bases, the J end lost 7 bases, and 15 bases lay between the germline ends. The CDR3 contains 15 residues.

This chain links TRBV2 with TRBJ2-7, with D possibly TRBD2 on 6 matching bases. The V gene lost 5 bases and the J gene lost 2 bases, with 10 bases spanning the gap. The CDR3 is 13 residues long. The germline V gene encodes CDR1 SNHLY and CDR2 FYNNEI. CDR3 sequence (DNA): TGTGCCAGCAGTCGGCGGGATACCTACGAGCAGTACTTC. Residues: CASSRRDTYEQYF.

J is TRBJ2-2 and V is TRBV9; D gene unclear. Trimming shortened V by 0 bases and J by 4 bases, and 10 bases separated the two germline ends. CDR3 length equals 15 residues. Germline-derived CDR1 and CDR2 are SGDLS and YYNGEE. The CDR3 region is CASSVAQRPTGELFF. The CDR3 region has the DNA TGTGCCAGCAGCGTAGCTCAGCGACCCACCGGGGAGCTGTTTTTT.

The chain employs TRBV3-1 (or the pseudogene TRBV3-2) and TRBJ1-1; maybe TRBD1 (6 bases). The CDR3 covers 13 residues. V was clipped by 2 bases and J by 5 bases, with 9 bases between them. Germline values: CDR1 LGHDT, CDR2 YNNKEL (reference sequence). This chain's CDR3 is CASSQNRDTEAFF. The CDR3, as DNA: TGTGCCAGCAGCCAAAACAGGGATACTGAAGCTTTCTTT.